This TCR beta chain was recorded in a study of vaccination effects on CD4 cells after COVID-19. The study's findings and limits: Cross-reactivity with common cold coronaviruses was shown by only 1 of 255 vaccine-induced clones in healthy vaccinees. Late after vaccination, infection- and vaccine-induced clones showed marked clonal contraction.

Assay used: immunoSEQ multiplex PCR; TCRdb lists only in-frame clones, some missing. The sample shows 50,000 to 65,000 clones, more than 70% of them seen only once. Peptide-pool stimulation followed by sequencing identified expanded antigen-specific CD4+ clonotypes in the ViraFEST assay. Cultured cells yielded isolated CD4+ T cells after 10 to 11 days. Negative nucleocapsid antibody tests before and after vaccination confirmed no previous SARS-CoV-2 infection. It was with 10 IU/ml IL-2 and approximately 10 ug/ml peptides that roughly 2.2 million PBMC per well were cultured. Cells had half their medium changed to IL-2 medium on days 3 and 7. The trim removed 7 bases at V and 1 base at J, leaving 10 bases unmatched. This CDR3 contains 15 residues. The germline V gene has CDR1 MNHEY and CDR2 SVGAGI. This clone occurred a few times. Its antigen is not known.

This TCR came from a human donor who received a COVID-19 vaccine. The starting material was CD4+ T cells from PBMCs cultured with HCoV-OC43 spike peptides, obtained before COVID-19 vaccination. The subset was: HCoV-OC43 spike overlapping peptide pool stimulation. The V gene is TRBV6-5, the J gene TRBJ2-7; 7 bases line up with TRBD1. The CDR3 DNA follows: TGTGCCAGCACCCCGACAGGGCCAAGGTCCTACGAGCAGTACGTC. It yields the protein CASTPTGPRSYEQYV.